This TCR beta chain originates from a study of blood T cell repertoires in COVID-19. This CDR3 comprises 11 residues. Unmatched junction bases numbered 7, after V lost 7 bases and J lost 15 bases. Germline CDR1 reads MNHEY; CDR2 reads SVGAGI. Profiled with immunoSEQ multiplex PCR; TCRdb holds only in-frame clones, not every one. Here the sample spans about 480,000 clones, 80% to 90% being singletons. V is TRBV6-5 and J is TRBJ2-1; 9 bases map to TRBD1. Sequencing was performed on PBMCs or T cells enriched from blood (not recorded which). This clonotype originated in a woman in her sixties who had recovered from COVID-19. CDR3 protein: CASNPGQGLFF. DNA for the CDR3: TGTGCCAGCAACCCGGGACAGGGATTGTTCTTC.